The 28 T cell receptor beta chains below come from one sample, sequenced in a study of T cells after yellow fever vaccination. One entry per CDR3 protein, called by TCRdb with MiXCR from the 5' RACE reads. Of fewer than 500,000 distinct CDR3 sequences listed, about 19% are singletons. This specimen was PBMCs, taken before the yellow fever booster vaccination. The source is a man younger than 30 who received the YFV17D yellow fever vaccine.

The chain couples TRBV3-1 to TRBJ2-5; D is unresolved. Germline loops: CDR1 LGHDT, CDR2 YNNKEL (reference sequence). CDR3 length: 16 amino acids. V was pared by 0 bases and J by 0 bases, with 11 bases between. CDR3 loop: CASSQDTGWDQETQYF. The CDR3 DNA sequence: TGTGCCAGCAGCCAAGATACCGGCTGGGACCAAGAGACCCAGTACTTC.

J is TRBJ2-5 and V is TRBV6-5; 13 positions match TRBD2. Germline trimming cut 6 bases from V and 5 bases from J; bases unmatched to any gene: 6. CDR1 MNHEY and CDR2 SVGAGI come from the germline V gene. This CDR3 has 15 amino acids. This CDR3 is CASSRLAGGRETQYF. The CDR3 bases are TGTGCCAGCAGCCGACTAGCGGGGGGCAGGGAGACCCAGTACTTC.

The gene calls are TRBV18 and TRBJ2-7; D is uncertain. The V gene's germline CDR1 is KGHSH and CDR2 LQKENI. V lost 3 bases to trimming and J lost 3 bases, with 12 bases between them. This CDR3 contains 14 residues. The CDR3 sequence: CASSPSRLVYEQYF. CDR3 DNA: TGTGCCAGCTCACCTTCGAGGCTGGTCTACGAGCAGTACTTC.

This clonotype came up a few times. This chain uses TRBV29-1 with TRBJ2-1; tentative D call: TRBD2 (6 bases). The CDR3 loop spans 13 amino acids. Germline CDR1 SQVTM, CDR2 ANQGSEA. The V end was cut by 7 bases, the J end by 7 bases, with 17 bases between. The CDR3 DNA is TGCAGCGCCACTAGCAGAAGACGGAATGAGCAGTTCTTC. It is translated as CSATSRRRNEQFF.

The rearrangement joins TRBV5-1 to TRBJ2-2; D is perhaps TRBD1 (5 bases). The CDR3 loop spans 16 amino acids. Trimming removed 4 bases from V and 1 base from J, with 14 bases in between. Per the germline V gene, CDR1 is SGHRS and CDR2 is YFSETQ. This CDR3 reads CASSQIHTGNTGELFF. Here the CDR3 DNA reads TGCGCCAGCAGCCAGATCCACACAGGGAACACCGGGGAGCTGTTTTTT.

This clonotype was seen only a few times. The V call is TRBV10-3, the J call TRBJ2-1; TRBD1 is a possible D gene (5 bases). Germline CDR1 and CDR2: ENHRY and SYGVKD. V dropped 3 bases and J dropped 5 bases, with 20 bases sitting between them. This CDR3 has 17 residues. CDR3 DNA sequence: TGTGCCATCAGTGATCCATTGGGCAGGGCCAGGGACAATGAGCAGTTCTTC. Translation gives CAISDPLGRARDNEQFF.

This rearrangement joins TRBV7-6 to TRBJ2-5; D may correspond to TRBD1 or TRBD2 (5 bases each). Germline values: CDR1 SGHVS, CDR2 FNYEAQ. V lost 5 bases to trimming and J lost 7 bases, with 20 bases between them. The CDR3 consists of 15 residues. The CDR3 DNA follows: TGTGCCAGCAGCCCCCCCGGGGCGGGTTCTCGGACCCAGTACTTC. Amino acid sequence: CASSPPGAGSRTQYF. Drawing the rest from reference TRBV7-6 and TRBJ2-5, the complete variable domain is GAGVSQSPRYKVTKRGQDVALRCDPISGHVSLYWYRQALGQGPEFLTYFNYEAQQDKSGLPNDRFSAERPEGSISTLTIQRTEQRDSAMYRCASSPPGAGSRTQYFGPGTRLLVL.

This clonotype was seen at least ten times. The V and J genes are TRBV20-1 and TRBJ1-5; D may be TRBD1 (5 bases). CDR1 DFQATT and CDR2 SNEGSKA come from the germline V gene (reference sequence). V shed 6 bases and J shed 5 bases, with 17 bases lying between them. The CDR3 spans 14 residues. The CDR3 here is CSANNRDPHQPQHF. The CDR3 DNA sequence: TGCAGTGCGAATAACCGGGACCCGCATCAGCCCCAGCATTTT.

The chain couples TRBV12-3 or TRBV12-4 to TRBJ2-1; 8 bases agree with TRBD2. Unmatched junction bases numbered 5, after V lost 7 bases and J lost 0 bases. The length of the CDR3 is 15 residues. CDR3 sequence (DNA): TGTGCCAGCAAACTAGCGGTCAGCTCCTACAATGAGCAGTTCTTC. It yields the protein CASKLAVSSYNEQFF.

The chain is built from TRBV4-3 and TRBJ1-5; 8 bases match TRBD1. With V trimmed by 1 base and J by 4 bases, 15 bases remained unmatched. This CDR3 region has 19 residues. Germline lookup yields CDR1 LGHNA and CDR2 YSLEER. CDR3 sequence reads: CASSQVGRDRRPPNQPQHF. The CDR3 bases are TGCGCCAGCAGCCAAGTGGGGAGGGACAGGAGACCACCAAATCAGCCCCAGCATTTT.

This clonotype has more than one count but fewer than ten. The CDR3 here is CASSYPGRGSSGDTSAEQYV. Written as DNA, the CDR3 is TGTGCCAGCAGTTACCCCGGCAGGGGCTCAAGCGGGGACACGTCGGCCGAGCAGTACGTC. The rearrangement joins TRBV6-5 to TRBJ2-7, with TRBD2 as a possible D gene (7 bases). CDR3 length equals 20 residues. Trimming removed 2 bases from V and 6 bases from J, with 32 bases in between. Germline assignment: CDR1 MNHEY and CDR2 SVGAGI.

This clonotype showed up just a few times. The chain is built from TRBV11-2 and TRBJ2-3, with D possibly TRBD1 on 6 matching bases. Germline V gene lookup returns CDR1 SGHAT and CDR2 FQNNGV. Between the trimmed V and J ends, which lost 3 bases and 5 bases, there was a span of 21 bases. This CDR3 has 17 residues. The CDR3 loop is CASSLQGSSILIDTQYF. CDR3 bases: TGTGCCAGCAGCTTGCAGGGGTCTAGTATACTCATAGATACGCAGTATTTT.

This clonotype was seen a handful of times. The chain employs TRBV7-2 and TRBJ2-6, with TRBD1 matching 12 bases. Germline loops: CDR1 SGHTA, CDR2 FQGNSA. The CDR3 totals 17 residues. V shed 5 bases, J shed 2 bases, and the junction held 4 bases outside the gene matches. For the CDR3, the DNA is TGTGCCAGCAGCCCGCGGGACAGGGGGCCTGGGGCCAACGTCCTGACTTTC. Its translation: CASSPRDRGPGANVLTF. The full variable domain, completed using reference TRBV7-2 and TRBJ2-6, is GAGVSQSPSNKVTEKGKDVELRCDPISGHTALYWYRQSLGQGLEFLIYFQGNSAPDKSGLPSDRFSAERTGGSVSTLTIQRTQQEDSAVYLCASSPRDRGPGANVLTFGAGSRLTVL.

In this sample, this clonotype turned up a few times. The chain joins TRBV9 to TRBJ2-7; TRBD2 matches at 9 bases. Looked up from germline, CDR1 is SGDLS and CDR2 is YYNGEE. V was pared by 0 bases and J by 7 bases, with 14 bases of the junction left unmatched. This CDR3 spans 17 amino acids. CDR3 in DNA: TGTGCCAGCAGCGTAGAGGCAGCGGGGGGCCGTCCGGGTGAGCAGTACTTC. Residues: CASSVEAAGGRPGEQYF.

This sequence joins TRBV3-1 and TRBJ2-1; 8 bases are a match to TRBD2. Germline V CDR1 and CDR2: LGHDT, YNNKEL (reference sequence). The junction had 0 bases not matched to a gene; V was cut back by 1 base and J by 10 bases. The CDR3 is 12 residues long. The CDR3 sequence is CASSQGTSEQFF. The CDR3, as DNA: TGTGCCAGCAGCCAAGGGACTAGCGAGCAGTTCTTC.

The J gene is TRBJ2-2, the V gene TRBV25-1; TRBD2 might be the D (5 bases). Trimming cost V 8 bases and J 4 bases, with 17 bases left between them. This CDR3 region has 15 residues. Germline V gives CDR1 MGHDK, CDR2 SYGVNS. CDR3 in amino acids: CASLDVREGTGELFF. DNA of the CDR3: TGTGCCAGCCTGGACGTCCGCGAGGGCACCGGGGAGCTGTTTTTT.

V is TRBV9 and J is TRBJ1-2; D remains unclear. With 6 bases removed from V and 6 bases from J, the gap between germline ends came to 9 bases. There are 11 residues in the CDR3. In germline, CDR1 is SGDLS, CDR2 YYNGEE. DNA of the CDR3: TGTGCCAGCAAAGGGTACGATGGCTACACCTTC. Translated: CASKGYDGYTF.

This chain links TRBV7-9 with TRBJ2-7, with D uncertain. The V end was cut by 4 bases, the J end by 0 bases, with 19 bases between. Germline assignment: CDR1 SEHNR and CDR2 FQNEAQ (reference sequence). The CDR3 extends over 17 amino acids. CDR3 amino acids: CASSSSTGPLSSYEQYV. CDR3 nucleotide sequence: TGTGCCAGCAGCTCTTCTACCGGGCCCCTGAGCTCCTACGAGCAGTACGTC.

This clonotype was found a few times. CDR3 in amino acids: CASSLTSGGAEDEQFF. The CDR3 DNA is TGCGCCAGCAGTCTGACTAGCGGGGGGGCCGAGGATGAGCAGTTCTTC. V gene TRBV10-2 combines with J gene TRBJ2-1; 14 bases match TRBD2. The CDR3 is made up of 16 amino acids. V was clipped by 5 bases and J by 8 bases; unmatched bases: 8. The germline gives CDR1 WSHSY, CDR2 SAAADI.

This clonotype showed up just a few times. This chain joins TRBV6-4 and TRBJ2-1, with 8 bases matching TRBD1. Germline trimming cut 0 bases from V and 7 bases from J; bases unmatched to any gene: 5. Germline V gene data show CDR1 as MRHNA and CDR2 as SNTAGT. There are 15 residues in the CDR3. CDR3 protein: CASSDSITGGNEQFF. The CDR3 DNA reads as TGTGCCAGCAGTGACTCAATTACAGGGGGTAATGAGCAGTTCTTC.

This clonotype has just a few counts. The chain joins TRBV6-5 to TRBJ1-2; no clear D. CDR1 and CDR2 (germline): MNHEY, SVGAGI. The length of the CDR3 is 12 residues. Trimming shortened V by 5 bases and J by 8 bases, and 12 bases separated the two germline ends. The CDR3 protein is CASSAGSKGYTF. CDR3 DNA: TGTGCCAGCAGTGCCGGGAGTAAAGGCTACACCTTC.

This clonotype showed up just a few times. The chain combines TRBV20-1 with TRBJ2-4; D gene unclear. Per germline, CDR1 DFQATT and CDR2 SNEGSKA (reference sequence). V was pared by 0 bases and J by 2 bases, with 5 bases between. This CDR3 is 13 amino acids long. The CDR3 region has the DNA TGCAGTGCTAGAGATCCTACCAAAAACATTCAGTACTTC. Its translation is CSARDPTKNIQYF.

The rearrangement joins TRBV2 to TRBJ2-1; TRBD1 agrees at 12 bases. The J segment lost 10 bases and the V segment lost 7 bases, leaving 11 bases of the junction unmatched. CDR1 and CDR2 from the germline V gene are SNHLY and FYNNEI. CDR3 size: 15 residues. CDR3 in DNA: TGTGCCAGCAAAGTGCAAGGGACAGGGGGCGAAGAGCAGTTCTTC. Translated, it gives CASKVQGTGGEEQFF. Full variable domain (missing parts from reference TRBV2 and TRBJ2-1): EPEVTQTPSHQVTQMGQEVILRCVPISNHLYFYWYRQILGQKVEFLVSFYNNEISEKSEIFDDQFSVERPDGSNFTLKIRSTKLEDSAMYFCASKVQGTGGEEQFFGPGTRLTVL.

The CDR3 sequence: CASSSTGATNIQYF. The DNA for the CDR3 is TGTGCCAGCAGTTCCACAGGGGCGACCAACATTCAGTACTTC. V is TRBV6-6 and J is TRBJ2-4, with 7 nucleotides matching TRBD1. This CDR3 spans 14 amino acids. Germline V lookup: CDR1 MNHNY, CDR2 SVGAGI (reference sequence). The J segment lost 7 bases and the V segment lost 4 bases, leaving 7 bases of the junction unmatched.

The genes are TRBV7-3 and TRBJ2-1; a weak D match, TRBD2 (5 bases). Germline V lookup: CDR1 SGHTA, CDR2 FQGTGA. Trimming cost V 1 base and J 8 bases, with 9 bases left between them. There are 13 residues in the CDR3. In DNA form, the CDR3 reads TGTGCCAGCAGCTTAATCGCGGGTTATGAGCAGTTCTTC. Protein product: CASSLIAGYEQFF.

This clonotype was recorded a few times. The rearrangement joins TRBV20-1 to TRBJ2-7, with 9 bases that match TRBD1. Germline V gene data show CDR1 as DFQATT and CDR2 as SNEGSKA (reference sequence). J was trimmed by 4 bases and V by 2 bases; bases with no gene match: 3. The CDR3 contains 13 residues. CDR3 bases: TGCAGTGCTAGACAGGACAGGGGATACGAGCAGTACTTC. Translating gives CSARQDRGYEQYF.

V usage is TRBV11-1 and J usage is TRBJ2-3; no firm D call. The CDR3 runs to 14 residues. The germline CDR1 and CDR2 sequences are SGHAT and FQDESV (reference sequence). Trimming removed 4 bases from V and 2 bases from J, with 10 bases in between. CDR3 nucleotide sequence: TGTGCCAGCAGCTGGGGAAAGGACACAGATACGCAGTATTTT. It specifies CASSWGKDTDTQYF.

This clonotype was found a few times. The CDR3 protein is CASRTTVSYEQYF. For the CDR3, the DNA is TGTGCCAGCAGGACGACAGTCTCCTACGAGCAGTACTTC. The V gene is TRBV12-3 or TRBV12-4, the J gene TRBJ2-7; weak D call: TRBD1 (5 bases). This CDR3 is built from 13 residues. Trimming took 6 bases from V and 0 from J, leaving 9 bases between them.